This T cell receptor (beta chain) was identified during a study of shared T cell receptors in the human thymus. Libraries were prepared by immunoSEQ multiplex PCR; TCRdb keeps only in-frame clonotypes and omits some of them. The sample records hundreds of thousands of clones, around 87% being singletons. The germline V gene encodes CDR1 MDHEN and CDR2 SYDVKM. This CDR3 has 15 residues. Between the trimmed V and J ends, which lost 1 base and 4 bases, there was a span of 13 bases. This same sample was also part of a study on human thymus T cells. As that study records: Immunologically healthy infants in Finland undergoing congenital heart defect surgery were the donors. Corrective cardiac operations yielded the resected thymus tissue. Gene usage (both V and J) appeared biased in thymic and blood repertoires. Unrelated individuals reportedly shared highly overlapping thymic TCR repertoires.

The sequenced sample was thymocytes. This receptor was obtained from a boy in the first two years of life with a congenital heart defect. The chain couples TRBV28 to TRBJ1-2, with TRBD1 as a possible D gene (5 bases). The CDR3 here is CASSLFWGGTYGYTF. The CDR3 nucleotides read TGTGCCAGCAGTTTATTCTGGGGGGGAACCTATGGCTACACCTTC.